This T cell receptor (beta chain) was sequenced for a study of blood T cells in healthy people across ages. Study-level points and caveats: Naive CD4+ cell counts and diversity both ran higher in long-lived than in aged donors. Because sorting was not performed, PBMCs prevented conclusive naive versus antigen-experienced comparison.

A second PCR of about 7 to 11 cycles used a sample-barcoded 5' primer and a J-beta primer mix. One entry per CDR3 protein, called by TCRdb with MiXCR from the 5' RACE reads. The table lists some 880,000 distinct CDR3 sequences, 35% to 40% of them singletons. Concerning this clonotype itself: As yet, its antigen is unknown.

The V gene's germline CDR1 is LGHDT and CDR2 YNNKEL (reference sequence). The V end lost 4 bases, the J end lost 13 bases, and 14 bases lay between the germline ends. This CDR3 has 12 amino acids. The V and J genes are TRBV3-1 and TRBJ2-1, with D tentatively TRBD1 (6 bases). The receptor was derived from a man aged 18 to 35 in good health. Sequencing was done on a sample of blood. The CDR3 DNA follows: TGTGCCAGCAGCCCCACCCGGGACAAACAGTTCTTC. Amino acid sequence: CASSPTRDKQFF.